The T cell receptor beta chain under discussion was sequenced for a study of T cell repertoires in cytomegalovirus infection (dated by TCRdb to between 2017 and 2020). Context from the whole study: Donor HLA type was relevant to the analysis, because carriage of CMV infection together with the matching HLA type was indicated by public TCR beta signatures.

On this clonotype itself: What this receptor recognizes is not known. No quality values exist for individual bases; no much larger clone is one base distant.

CDR1 and CDR2, per the germline V gene (reference sequence), are MNHEY and SMNVEV. V is pared back by 6 bases and J by 4 bases, with 6 bases lying between the germline termini. Taken from cysteine to phenylalanine, the CDR3 has 12 residues. The only DNA kept is the CDR3, 36 bases in frame from the first base. What the work shows at the level of the full study, not this receptor alone: Carriers of CMV infection plus the relevant HLA type were discriminated by the cumulative frequency of public TCR beta family members in the study cohort and in an independent roughly 370-donor cohort. The ex vivo response was dominated by HLA-C-restricted CMV-specific TCR beta clonotypes, which also provided the single most frequent clonotype in two of eight donors.

This sample was sequenced with an Illumina HiSeq 1500. The public sequencing data were trimmed at Q25 with fastp and processed into clonotypes with MiXCR by TCRdb, which kept only in-frame beta chains. Records with the same CDR3 protein are collapsed into one entry carrying the most frequent genes and DNA. The table for this sample lists around 350,000 distinct CDR3 sequences; roughly 18% of them were counted only once. Approximately 8% of the sample belongs to the ten largest clones. This clonotype was sampled from a human donor in good health (CMV status not recorded). Some clones in this sample may be carry-over from other donors' samples. Recombination connected TRBV27 to TRBJ1-4, with the D gene too uncertain to name. Sample: PBMCs. The CDR3 reads as follows: CASRRNNEKLFF. The DNA reads as follows: TGTGCCAGCAGACGGAATAATGAAAAACTGTTTTTT.